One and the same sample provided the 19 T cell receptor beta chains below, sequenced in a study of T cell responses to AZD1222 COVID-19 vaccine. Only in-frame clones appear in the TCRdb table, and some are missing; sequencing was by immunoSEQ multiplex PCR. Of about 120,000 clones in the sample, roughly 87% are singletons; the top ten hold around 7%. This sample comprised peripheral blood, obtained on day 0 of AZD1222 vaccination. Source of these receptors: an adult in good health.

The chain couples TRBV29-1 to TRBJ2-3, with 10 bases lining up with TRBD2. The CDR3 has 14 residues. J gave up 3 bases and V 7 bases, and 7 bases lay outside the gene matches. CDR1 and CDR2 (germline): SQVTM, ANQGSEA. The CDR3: CSGGSGLATDTQYF. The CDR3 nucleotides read TGCAGCGGGGGCTCGGGACTAGCGACAGATACGCAGTATTTT.

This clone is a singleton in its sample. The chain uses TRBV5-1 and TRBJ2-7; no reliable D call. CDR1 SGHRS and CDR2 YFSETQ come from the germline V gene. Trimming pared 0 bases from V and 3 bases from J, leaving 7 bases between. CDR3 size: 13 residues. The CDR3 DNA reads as TGCGCCAGCAGCTTGGCAGCAGACTACGAGCAGTACTTC. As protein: CASSLAADYEQYF.

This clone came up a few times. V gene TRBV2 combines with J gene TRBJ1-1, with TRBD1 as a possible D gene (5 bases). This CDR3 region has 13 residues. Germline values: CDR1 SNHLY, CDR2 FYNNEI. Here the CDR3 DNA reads TGTGCAAGTCGGGGGTATCTCAACACTGAAGCTTTCTTT. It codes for CASRGYLNTEAFF.

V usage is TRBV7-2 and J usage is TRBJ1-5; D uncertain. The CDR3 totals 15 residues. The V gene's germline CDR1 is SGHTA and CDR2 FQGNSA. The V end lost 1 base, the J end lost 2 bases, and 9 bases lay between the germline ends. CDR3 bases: TGTGCCAGCAGCTTAGTAGGGCTCGGCAATCAGCCCCAGCATTTT. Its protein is CASSLVGLGNQPQHF.

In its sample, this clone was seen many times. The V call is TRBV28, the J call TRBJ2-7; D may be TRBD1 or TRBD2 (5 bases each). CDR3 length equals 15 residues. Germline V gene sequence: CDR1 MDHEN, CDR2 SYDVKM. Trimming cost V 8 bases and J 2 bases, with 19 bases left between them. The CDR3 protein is CASSRIGDLTYEQYF. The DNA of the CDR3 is TGTGCCAGCTCACGGATCGGGGACCTTACCTACGAGCAGTACTTC.

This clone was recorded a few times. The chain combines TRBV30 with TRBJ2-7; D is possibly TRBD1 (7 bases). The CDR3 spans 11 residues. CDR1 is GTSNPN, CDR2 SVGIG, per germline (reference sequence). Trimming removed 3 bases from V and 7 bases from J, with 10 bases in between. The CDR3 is CAWSQGGEQYF. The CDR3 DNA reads TGTGCCTGGAGCCAGGGGGGAGAGCAGTACTTC.

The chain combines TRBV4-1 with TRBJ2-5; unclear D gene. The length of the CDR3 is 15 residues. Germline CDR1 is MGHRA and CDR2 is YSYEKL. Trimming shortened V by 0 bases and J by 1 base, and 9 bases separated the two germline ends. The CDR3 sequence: CASSQESRFQETQYF. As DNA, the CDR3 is TGCGCCAGCAGCCAAGAGTCCCGGTTCCAAGAGACCCAGTACTTC.

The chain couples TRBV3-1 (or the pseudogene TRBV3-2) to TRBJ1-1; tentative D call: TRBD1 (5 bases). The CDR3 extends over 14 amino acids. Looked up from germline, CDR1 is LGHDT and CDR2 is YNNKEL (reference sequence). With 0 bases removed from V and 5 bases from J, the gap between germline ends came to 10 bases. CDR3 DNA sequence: TGTGCCAGCAGCCAAGACAGGGTGAGGACTGAAGCTTTCTTT. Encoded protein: CASSQDRVRTEAFF.

In nucleotides, the CDR3 is TGTGCCAGCAGGGAGGACAGCTTCTCCTATAATTCACCCCTCCACTTT. Translated: CASREDSFSYNSPLHF. The chain links TRBV6-6 to TRBJ1-6, with D tentatively TRBD1 (6 bases). This CDR3 comprises 16 residues. Trimming left V 6 bases short and J 0 bases short, with 12 bases between. Germline CDR1 MNHNY, CDR2 SVGAGI (reference sequence).

This CDR3 is CASSGGAGVGTGELFF. CDR3 nucleotide sequence: TGTGCCAGCAGCGGAGGGGCGGGAGTGGGCACCGGGGAGCTGTTTTTT. The J gene is TRBJ2-2, the V gene TRBV7-2, with TRBD2 matching 7 bases. The junction had 10 bases not matched to a gene; V was cut back by 5 bases and J by 4 bases. CDR3 length: 16 amino acids. Germline V gene sequence: CDR1 SGHTA, CDR2 FQGNSA.

CDR3 residues: CASSLVGGRVTYEQYF. For the CDR3, the DNA is TGTGCCAGCAGCTTAGTGGGGGGTAGGGTCACCTACGAGCAGTACTTC. V gene TRBV7-2 combines with J gene TRBJ2-7, with D possibly TRBD2 on 6 matching bases. V was clipped by 1 base and J by 2 bases, with 15 bases between them. The CDR3 is made up of 16 amino acids. Germline V gene sequence: CDR1 SGHTA, CDR2 FQGNSA.

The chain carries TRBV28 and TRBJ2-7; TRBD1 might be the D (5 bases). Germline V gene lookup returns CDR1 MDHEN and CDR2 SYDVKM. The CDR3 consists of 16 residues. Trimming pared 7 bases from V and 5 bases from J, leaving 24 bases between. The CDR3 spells CASMPPLAGIIHEQYF. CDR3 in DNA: TGTGCCAGCATGCCCCCCCTGGCAGGGATAATACACGAGCAGTACTTC.

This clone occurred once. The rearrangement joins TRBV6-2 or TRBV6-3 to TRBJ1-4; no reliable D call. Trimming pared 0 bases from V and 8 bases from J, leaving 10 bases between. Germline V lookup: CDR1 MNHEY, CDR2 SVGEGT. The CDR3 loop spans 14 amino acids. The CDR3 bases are TGTGCCAGCAGTTACTCGATGGACGGAGAAAAACTGTTTTTT. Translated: CASSYSMDGEKLFF.

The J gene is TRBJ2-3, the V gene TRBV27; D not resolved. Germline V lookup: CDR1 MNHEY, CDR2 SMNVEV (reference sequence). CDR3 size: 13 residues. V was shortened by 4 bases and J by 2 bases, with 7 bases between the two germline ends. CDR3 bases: TGTGCCAGCAGTTCGGCTAACACAGATACGCAGTATTTT. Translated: CASSSANTDTQYF.

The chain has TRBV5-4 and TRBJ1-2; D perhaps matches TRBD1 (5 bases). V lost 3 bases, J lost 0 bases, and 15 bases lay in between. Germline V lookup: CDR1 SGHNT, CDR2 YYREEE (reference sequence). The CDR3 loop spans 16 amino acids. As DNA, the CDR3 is TGTGCCAGCAGCTCTAACCGCGGCAGGGCTAACTATGGCTACACCTTC. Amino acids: CASSSNRGRANYGYTF.

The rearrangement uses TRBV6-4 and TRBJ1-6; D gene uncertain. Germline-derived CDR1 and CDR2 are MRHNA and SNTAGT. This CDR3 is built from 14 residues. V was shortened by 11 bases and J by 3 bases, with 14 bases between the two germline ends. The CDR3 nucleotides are TGTGCCCCCTGGAATCGCCACTATAATTCACCCCTCCACTTT. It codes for CAPWNRHYNSPLHF.

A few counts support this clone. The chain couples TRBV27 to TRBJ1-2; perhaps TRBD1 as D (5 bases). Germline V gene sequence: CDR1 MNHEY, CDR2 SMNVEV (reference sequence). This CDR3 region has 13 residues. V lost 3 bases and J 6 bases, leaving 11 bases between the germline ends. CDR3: CASSFGHGDGYTF. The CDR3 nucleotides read TGTGCCAGCAGTTTCGGACACGGGGATGGCTACACCTTC.

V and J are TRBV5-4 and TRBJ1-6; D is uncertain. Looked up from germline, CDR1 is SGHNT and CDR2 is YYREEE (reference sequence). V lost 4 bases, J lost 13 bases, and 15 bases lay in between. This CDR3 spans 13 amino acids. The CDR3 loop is CASSGALQSPLHF. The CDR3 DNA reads TGTGCCAGCAGCGGCGCCCTACAGTCCCCCCTCCACTTT.

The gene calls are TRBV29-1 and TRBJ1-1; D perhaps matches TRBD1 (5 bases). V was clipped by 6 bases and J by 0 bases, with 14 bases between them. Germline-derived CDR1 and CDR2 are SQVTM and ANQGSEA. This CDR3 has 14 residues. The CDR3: CSVKQVNMNTEAFF. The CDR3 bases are TGCAGCGTCAAACAGGTAAACATGAACACTGAAGCTTTCTTT.